This entry is about one TCR beta chain. What antigen it recognizes has not been identified. Instrument on record: NextSeq 550. The Human TCR Profiling Kit (MiLaboratory) was used to make UMI-labeled 5' RACE TRB cDNA libraries. cDNA synthesis used the entire amount of extracted RNA, and PCR amplification then used the entire amount of cDNA produced. Libraries were prepared in parallel with an identical number of PCR cycles. The authors' pipeline ran thus. About 53,000 +/- 10,000 unique UMI-labeled TRB cDNA molecules per library were extracted with MIGEC and MiXCR, with at least two reads per UMI required. On average, roughly 40,000 +/- 10,000 functional in-frame TRB CDR3 nucleotide clonotypes lacking stop codons were found per library. After downsampling to 5000 UMI-labeled TRB molecules per sample, diversity metrics such as normalized Shannon-Wiener and Chao1 were calculated in VDJtools. For the central five CDR3 residues, VDJtools calculated physicochemical properties weighted by clonotype size, namely interaction energy, strength, volume and Kidera factor 4. TCRdb reprocessed the reads, and each CDR3 protein sequence is entered once, without DNA. TCRdb, rather than the study authors, made the V and J calls. The sample's table lists a count of 100,000 to 150,000 distinct CDR3 sequences. 0.25% to 0.35% of the sample is in the top ten clones.

This sample is part of a study of CXCR3-negative and CXCR3-positive naive CD8 T cells (dated by TCRdb to the late 2010s). Background for the entire study: Approximately 130 million TRB reads were obtained in total, roughly 1.5 +/- 0.3 million reads per library. Diversity and physicochemical repertoire analyses covered 10 to 11 donors pooled from two independent experiments. For the TRBV-TRBJ cluster analysis, the naive subsets came from 5 or 6 donors, while the memory cells came from 3 donors. Findings and caveats that apply to the study as a whole: Repertoire diversity was comparably high in both naive subsets but much lower in memory CD8+ T cells. Because CXCR3 expression was partially decreased after cryopreservation, freshly isolated PBMCs were used for most assays. Within the same donor, TRBV-TRBJ usage looked similar between naive CXCR3-negative and CXCR3-positive cells, but memory cells had distinct patterns. TRB CDR3s from CXCR3-positive naive cells showed higher hydrophobicity (lower Kidera factor 4), lower energy, and higher strength and volume indices than CXCR3-negative naive cells. Because surface CD5, which has been linked to self-reactivity in mice, was comparable between naive subsets, TCR interaction strength was also inferred from TRB CDR3 physicochemical properties.

Each CD8+ T cell subset was flow-sorted in triplicate, with approximately 300,000 cells per subset placed directly into RLT lysis buffer. Naive CD8+ T cells were defined stringently as CD45RO-CCR7+CD27+CD95- to exclude memory contaminants. Using standard density gradient centrifugation, peripheral blood mononuclear cells were isolated from buffy coats. A FACSAria III was used to flow-sort naive CXCR3-negative and CXCR3-positive CD8+ T cells. Total RNA was extracted from sorted cells with an RNeasy Mini Kit. There are 14 amino acids in the CDR3, from cysteine to phenylalanine inclusive. Only the protein is on record. As encoded in the germline V gene, CDR1 is SGHVS while CDR2 is FNYEAQ.

The sequence was collected from a human donor in good health. Some clones in this sample may be carry-over from other donors' samples. Specimen: naive CXCR3- CD8+ T cells from blood. This specimen's cell subset or site label, per the study, means: CD45RO-CCR7+CD27+CD95- naive CD8+ T cells lacking CXCR3 (TNR3-). The V and J segments used are TRBV7-6 and TRBJ2-7. The CDR3 amino acid sequence is: CASSPRQTAYEQYF.